The 9 T cell receptor beta chains in this list originate from one sample, sequenced in a study of T cells expressing NK-cell markers. TCRdb re-called the 5' RACE reads and gives one entry per CDR3 protein, without DNA. The table for this sample gives some 110,000 distinct CDR3 sequences. Material for sequencing was blood T cells: a sorted CD56 or NKG2C T cell subset, CD4+ or CD8+ T cells, or bulk PBMC T cells (not recorded which). The receptors shown here come from a woman between 18 and 69 years old in good health.

The chain carries TRBV29-1 and TRBJ2-2; TCRdb gives TRBD2 as the D gene, but with no DNA this cannot be confirmed. Looked up from germline, CDR1 is SQVTM and CDR2 is ANQGSEA. This CDR3 is 14 amino acids long. This chain's CDR3 is CSAGGLADTGELFF.

This chain joins TRBV6-4 and TRBJ2-3; the TRBD1 assignment by TCRdb is unverifiable without DNA. Germline CDR1 reads MRHNA; CDR2 reads SNTAGT. The CDR3 consists of 15 residues. The CDR3 is CASSEGTGDTDTQYF.

The V call is TRBV6-1, the J call TRBJ1-2; TCRdb names TRBD1, which stays unverified in the absence of DNA. Germline-derived CDR1 and CDR2 are MNHNS and SASEGT. The CDR3 spans 14 residues. CDR3 region: CASSGQGSYYGYTF.

The V and J genes are TRBV7-6 and TRBJ1-5; lacking DNA, the TRBD1 call made by TCRdb goes unchecked. The CDR3 consists of 15 residues. The germline V gene has CDR1 SGHVS and CDR2 FNYEAQ. The CDR3 loop is CASSLQQGGNQPQHF.

The rearrangement uses TRBV18 and TRBJ1-2. Germline V gene sequence: CDR1 KGHSH, CDR2 LQKENI. There are 13 residues in the CDR3. This chain's CDR3 is CASSGPANYGYTF.

The gene calls are TRBV9 and TRBJ2-3; TCRdb designates TRBD2, a call that cannot be tested without DNA. Germline lookup yields CDR1 SGDLS and CDR2 YYNGEE. The CDR3 extends over 18 amino acids. CDR3 region: CASSATSGRGILTDTQYF.

The chain combines TRBV10-2 with TRBJ1-2. Germline-derived CDR1 and CDR2 are WSHSY and SAAADI. CDR3 size: 14 residues. CDR3 sequence: CASSESNLIYGYTF.

The rearrangement uses TRBV12-3 or TRBV12-4 and TRBJ1-3; the D call of TRBD1 rests on TCRdb alone, since no DNA is present to check it. The CDR3 has 17 amino acids. CDR3 amino acids: CASTGPGESDSGNTIYF.

This chain links TRBV12-3 or TRBV12-4 with TRBJ1-2. The length of the CDR3 is 12 residues. CDR3 in amino acids: CASSLPQEGYTF.